This T cell receptor (beta chain) was captured in a study of blood T cells in healthy people across ages. Note on this clonotype: Antigen specificity is unknown.

The CDR3 length is 16 residues. The germline V gene has CDR1 DFQATT and CDR2 SNEGSKA (reference sequence). Trimming took off 1 base at V and 0 bases at J, with 13 bases between the two ends. Study-wide results and limits: PBMCs were not sorted, which prevented a conclusive comparison of naive versus antigen-experienced cells.

Per sample, extraction of total RNA gave at least 6 micrograms in every case. It was with a sample-barcoded 5' primer and a J-beta primer mix that a second PCR of about 6 to 11 cycles was run. TCRdb used MiXCR to reprocess the 5' RACE reads, holding one entry per CDR3 protein. Of about 2 million distinct CDR3 sequences listed, 49% are singletons. The receptor comes from a woman aged 40 to 55 in good health. The sequencing input was blood. The chain uses TRBV20-1 and TRBJ1-3; D remains ambiguous. The CDR3 DNA reads TGCAGTGCTAGAGTGCCCTCTCCGAGCTCTGGAAACACCATATATTTT. Translation: CSARVPSPSSGNTIYF.